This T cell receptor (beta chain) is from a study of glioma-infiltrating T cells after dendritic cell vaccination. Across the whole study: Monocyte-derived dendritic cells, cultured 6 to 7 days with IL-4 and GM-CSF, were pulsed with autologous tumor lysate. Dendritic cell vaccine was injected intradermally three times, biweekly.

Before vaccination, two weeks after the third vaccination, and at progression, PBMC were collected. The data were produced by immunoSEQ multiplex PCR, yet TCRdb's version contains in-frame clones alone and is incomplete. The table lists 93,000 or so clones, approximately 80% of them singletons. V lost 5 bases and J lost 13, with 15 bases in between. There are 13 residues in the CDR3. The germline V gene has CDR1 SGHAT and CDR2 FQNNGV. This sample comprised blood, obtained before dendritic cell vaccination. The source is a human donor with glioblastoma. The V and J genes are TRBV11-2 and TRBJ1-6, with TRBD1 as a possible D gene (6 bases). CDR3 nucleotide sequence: TGTGCCAGCAGCGGGGGGGGCTCCCTGCCCCTCCACTTT. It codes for CASSGGGSLPLHF.